Listed here are 16 T cell receptor beta chains from one sample, sequenced in a study of T cells in localized non-small cell lung cancer. This table comes from immunoSEQ multiplex PCR, and its TCRdb copy is limited to in-frame clones, with some not included. Of 2,500 or so clones in the sample, less than 45% were seen once. The sample was lymph node tissue, taken before any cancer treatment. Receptors originate from a male donor older than 55 with stage II squamous cell lung carcinoma.

In its sample, this clone ranks as medium-sized (0.01 to 0.1%). This same CDR3 is encoded by further DNA sequences in the sample. This chain connects TRBV9 to TRBJ2-5; D not resolved. CDR3 length: 13 residues. V was pared by 0 bases and J by 2 bases, with 5 bases between. CDR1 is SGDLS, CDR2 YYNGEE, per germline. CDR3 DNA: TGTGCCAGCAGCGTAGGGGGACAAGAGACCCAGTACTTC. This translates into CASSVGGQETQYF.

The chain recombines TRBV9 with TRBJ1-6; 7 bases are shared with TRBD1. The J segment lost 6 bases and the V segment lost 5 bases, leaving 8 bases of the junction unmatched. Germline V CDR1 and CDR2: SGDLS, YYNGEE. The CDR3 is made up of 15 amino acids. Here the CDR3 reads CASRLRQGGNSPLHF. The CDR3 coding sequence is TGTGCCAGCAGGTTGAGACAGGGAGGTAATTCACCCCTCCACTTT.

The chain employs TRBV19 and TRBJ1-1, with D maybe TRBD1 (6 bases). The V end lost 3 bases, the J end lost 3 bases, and 11 bases lay between the germline ends. Germline CDR1 and CDR2: LNHDA and SQIVND (reference sequence). The length of the CDR3 is 14 residues. In DNA, the CDR3 is TGTGCCAGTAGTATCACAGGGACGGACACTGAAGCTTTCTTT. This sequence encodes CASSITGTDTEAFF.

The chain recombines TRBV30 with TRBJ1-6; the D gene is possibly TRBD1 (6 bases). The V end lost 1 base, the J end lost 7 bases, and 11 bases lay between the germline ends. The CDR3 spans 14 residues. Germline V lookup: CDR1 GTSNPN, CDR2 SVGIG (reference sequence). Written as DNA, the CDR3 is TGTGCCTGGAGTGCCCGAGGGGGGAATTCACCCCTCCACTTT. The encoded protein is CAWSARGGNSPLHF.

Only a few counts were recorded for this clone. This chain links TRBV19 with TRBJ2-3; TRBD1 matches at 8 bases. Per the germline V gene, CDR1 is LNHDA and CDR2 is SQIVND (reference sequence). The trim removed 7 bases at V and 15 bases at J, leaving 9 bases unmatched. This CDR3 comprises 11 residues. The CDR3 sequence: CASTDRQGQYF. Here the CDR3 DNA reads TGTGCCAGTACCGATAGACAGGGGCAATATTTT. Full variable domain (rest looked up from reference TRBV19 and TRBJ2-3): DGGITQSPKYLFRKEGQNVTLSCEQNLNHDAMYWYRQDPGQGLRLIYYSQIVNDFQKGDIAEGYSVSREKKESFPLTVTSAQKNPTAFYLCASTDRQGQYFGPGTRLTVL.

This clone was detected once. The rearrangement joins TRBV30 to TRBJ2-7; maybe TRBD2 (6 bases). The CDR3 runs 12 residues. Germline CDR1 and CDR2: GTSNPN and SVGIG (reference sequence). Trimming took off 1 base at V and 5 bases at J, with 9 bases between the two ends. In DNA, the CDR3 is TGTGCCTGGAGTGGGGACTCTAACGAGCAGTACTTC. Protein: CAWSGDSNEQYF.

This clone showed up just a few times. V gene TRBV6-8 combines with J gene TRBJ2-1; 7 bases are a match to TRBD2. The CDR3 loop spans 13 amino acids. V shed 8 bases and J 2 bases; nucleotides not matched to a gene: 3. CDR1 and CDR2 (germline): MNHGY, SAAAGT. CDR3: CASQLATYNEQFF. CDR3 bases: TGTGCCAGCCAACTAGCGACCTACAATGAGCAGTTCTTC.

This clone has just a few counts. The V and J genes are TRBV9 and TRBJ2-6; D uncertain. The V gene's germline CDR1 is SGDLS and CDR2 YYNGEE. CDR3 length: 15 residues. Trimming cost V 4 bases and J 0 bases, with 8 bases left between them. CDR3 coding DNA: TGTGCCAGCAGCCCTGTACCCTCTGGGGCCAACGTCCTGACTTTC. Its translation is CASSPVPSGANVLTF.

The chain couples TRBV19 to TRBJ1-2, with D maybe TRBD1 (5 bases). The CDR3 spans 13 residues. Trimming pared 7 bases from V and 4 bases from J, leaving 13 bases between. CDR1 LNHDA and CDR2 SQIVND come from the germline V gene (reference sequence). The CDR3 DNA reads TGTGCCAGTAAGGACACGGGGCTCTATGGCTACACCTTC. This gives the protein CASKDTGLYGYTF. The full variable domain, with the rest looked up from reference TRBV19 and TRBJ1-2, is DGGITQSPKYLFRKEGQNVTLSCEQNLNHDAMYWYRQDPGQGLRLIYYSQIVNDFQKGDIAEGYSVSREKKESFPLTVTSAQKNPTAFYLCASKDTGLYGYTFGSGTRLTVV.

In its sample, this clone ranks as medium-sized (0.01 to 0.1%). V gene TRBV11-3 combines with J gene TRBJ2-5; D is undetermined. The V and J ends lost 3 bases and 6 bases respectively, with 14 bases between them. The CDR3 runs 14 residues. Germline values: CDR1 SGHNT, CDR2 YENEEA. CDR3 nucleotide sequence: TGTGCCAGCAGCTTGGCCGCAGGTAGGAAGACCCAGTACTTC. This gives the protein CASSLAAGRKTQYF.

This chain links TRBV19 with TRBJ2-2; the match to TRBD2 covers 8 bases. Germline CDR1 reads LNHDA; CDR2 reads SQIVND (reference sequence). V lost 3 bases to trimming and J lost 5 bases; unmatched junction nucleotides: 8. CDR3 length equals 16 residues. CDR3 in DNA: TGTGCCAGTAGTATTCCAGCGGGAGTAAGGACCGGGGAGCTGTTTTTT. This gives the protein CASSIPAGVRTGELFF. The full variable domain, completed using reference TRBV19 and TRBJ2-2, is DGGITQSPKYLFRKEGQNVTLSCEQNLNHDAMYWYRQDPGQGLRLIYYSQIVNDFQKGDIAEGYSVSREKKESFPLTVTSAQKNPTAFYLCASSIPAGVRTGELFFGEGSRLTVL.

The chain combines TRBV18 with TRBJ1-1; D is unclear. The germline CDR1 and CDR2 sequences are KGHSH and LQKENI. This CDR3 is built from 12 residues. Trimming pared 3 bases from V and 3 bases from J, leaving 5 bases between. The CDR3 coding sequence is TGTGCCAGCTCACCCTCGTACACTGAAGCTTTCTTT. Residues: CASSPSYTEAFF.

Only a few counts were recorded for this clone. This chain uses TRBV30 with TRBJ1-1; 11 bases are a match to TRBD1. With V trimmed by 4 bases and J by 5 bases, 9 bases remained unmatched. This CDR3 contains 15 residues. Germline CDR1 is GTSNPN and CDR2 is SVGIG (reference sequence). CDR3 DNA: TGTGCCTGGATGGGGACAGGGGGAATATGGACTGAAGCTTTCTTT. Translation: CAWMGTGGIWTEAFF.

In its sample, this clone was seen once. This rearrangement joins TRBV18 to TRBJ2-7, with 8 bases fitting TRBD2. Germline V gene lookup returns CDR1 KGHSH and CDR2 LQKENI. The V segment lost 4 bases and the J segment 1 base; nucleotides outside the gene matches: 12. CDR3 length equals 17 residues. CDR3 nucleotides: TGTGCCAGCTCACTACCGGGGGGGACACTAAATTCCTACGAGCAGTACTTC. It codes for CASSLPGGTLNSYEQYF.

There are a few counts of this clone. The chain couples TRBV6-8 to TRBJ1-1; no clear D. The CDR3 length is 13 residues. Looked up from germline, CDR1 is MNHGY and CDR2 is SAAAGT. V lost 6 bases and J 2 bases, leaving 10 bases between the germline ends. In DNA, the CDR3 is TGTGCCAGCAGCCCAGGAGTCAACACTGAAGCTTTCTTT. Protein product: CASSPGVNTEAFF.

The sample holds one count of this clone. The chain has TRBV18 and TRBJ2-3; TRBD2 is a possible D gene (5 bases). Trimming stripped 2 bases from V and 3 bases from J, with 9 bases between. The germline V gene has CDR1 KGHSH and CDR2 LQKENI. CDR3 size: 14 residues. The CDR3 region has the DNA TGTGCCAGCTCACCATTTGGGGAGACAGATACGCAGTATTTT. Protein product: CASSPFGETDTQYF.